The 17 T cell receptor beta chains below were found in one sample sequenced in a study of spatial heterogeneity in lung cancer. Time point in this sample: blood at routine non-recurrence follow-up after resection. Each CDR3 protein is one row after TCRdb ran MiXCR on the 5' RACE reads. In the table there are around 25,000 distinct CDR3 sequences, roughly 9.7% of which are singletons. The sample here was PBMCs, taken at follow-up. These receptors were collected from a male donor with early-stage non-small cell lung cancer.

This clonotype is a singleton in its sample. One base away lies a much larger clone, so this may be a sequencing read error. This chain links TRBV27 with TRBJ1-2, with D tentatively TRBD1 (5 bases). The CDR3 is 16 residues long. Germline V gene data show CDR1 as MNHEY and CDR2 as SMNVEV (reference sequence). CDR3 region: CASRQARRPNNYDYTF. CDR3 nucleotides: TGTGCCAGCAGACAGGCGCGGCGACCGAATAACTATGACTACACCTTC.

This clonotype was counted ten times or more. The CDR3 DNA reads as TGTGCCAGCAGCCGGACAGGGGGTGATTCACCCCTCCACTTT. Its translation: CASSRTGGDSPLHF. This chain uses TRBV3-1 with TRBJ1-6, with TRBD1 identical over 10 bases. V was clipped by 4 bases and J by 8 bases; unmatched bases: 2. The CDR3 is made up of 14 amino acids. Germline V gives CDR1 LGHDT, CDR2 YNNKEL (reference sequence).

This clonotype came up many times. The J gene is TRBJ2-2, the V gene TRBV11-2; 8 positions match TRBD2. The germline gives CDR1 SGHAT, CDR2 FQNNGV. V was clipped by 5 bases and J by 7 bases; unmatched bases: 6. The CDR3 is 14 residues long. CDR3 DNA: TGTGCCAGCAGCCCCGCGGGGGGAATCGGGGAGCTGTTTTTT. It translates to CASSPAGGIGELFF.

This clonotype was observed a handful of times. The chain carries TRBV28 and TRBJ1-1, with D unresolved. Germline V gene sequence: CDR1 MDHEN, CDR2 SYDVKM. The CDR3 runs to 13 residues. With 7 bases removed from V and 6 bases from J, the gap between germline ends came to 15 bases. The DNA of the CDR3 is TGTGCCAGCATTGAGGGCTTTCTGGCTGAAGCTTTCTTT. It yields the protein CASIEGFLAEAFF. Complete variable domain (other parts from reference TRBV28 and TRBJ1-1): DVKVTQSSRYLVKRTGEKVFLECVQDMDHENMFWYRQDPGLGLRLIYFSYDVKMKEKGDIPEGYSVSREKKERFSLILESASTNQTSMYLCASIEGFLAEAFFGQGTRLTVV.

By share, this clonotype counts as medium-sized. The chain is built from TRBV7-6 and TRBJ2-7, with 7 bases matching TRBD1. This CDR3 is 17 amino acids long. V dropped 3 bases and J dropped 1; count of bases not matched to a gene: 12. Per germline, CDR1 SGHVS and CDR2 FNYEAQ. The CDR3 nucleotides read TGTGCCAGCAGCTTGAGGCTCGACAGGGAAGGGTCCTACGAGCAGTACTTC. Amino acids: CASSLRLDREGSYEQYF.

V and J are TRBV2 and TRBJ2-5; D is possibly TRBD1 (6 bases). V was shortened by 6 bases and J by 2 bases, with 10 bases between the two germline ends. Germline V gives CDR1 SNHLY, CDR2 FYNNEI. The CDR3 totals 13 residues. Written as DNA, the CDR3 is TGTGCCAGCAGCGACGACAGGCAAGAGACCCAGTACTTC. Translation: CASSDDRQETQYF.

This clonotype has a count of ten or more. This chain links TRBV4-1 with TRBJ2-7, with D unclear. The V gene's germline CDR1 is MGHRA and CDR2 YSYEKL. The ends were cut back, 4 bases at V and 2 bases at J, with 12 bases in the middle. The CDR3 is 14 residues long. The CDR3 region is CASSPSASPYEQYF. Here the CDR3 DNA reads TGCGCCAGCAGCCCCTCCGCCTCTCCCTACGAGCAGTACTTC.

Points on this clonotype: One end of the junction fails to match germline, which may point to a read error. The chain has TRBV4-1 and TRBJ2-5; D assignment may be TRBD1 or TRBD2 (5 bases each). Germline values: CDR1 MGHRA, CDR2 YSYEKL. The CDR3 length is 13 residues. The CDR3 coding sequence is TGCGCCAGCAACCAAGGGGACCGGGGGACCCAGTACTTC. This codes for CASNQGDRGTQYF.

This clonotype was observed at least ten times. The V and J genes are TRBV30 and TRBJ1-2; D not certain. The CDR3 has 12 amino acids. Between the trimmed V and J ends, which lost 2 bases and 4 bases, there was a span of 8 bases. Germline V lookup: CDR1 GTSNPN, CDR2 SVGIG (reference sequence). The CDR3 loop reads CAWSLQTYGYTF. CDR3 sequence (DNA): TGTGCCTGGAGTCTACAAACCTATGGCTACACCTTC. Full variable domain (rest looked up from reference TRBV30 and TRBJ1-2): SQTIHQWPATLVQPVGSPLSLECTVEGTSNPNLYWYRQAAGRGLQLLFYSVGIGQISSEVPQNLSASRPQDRQFILSSKKLLLSDSGFYLCAWSLQTYGYTFGSGTRLTVV.

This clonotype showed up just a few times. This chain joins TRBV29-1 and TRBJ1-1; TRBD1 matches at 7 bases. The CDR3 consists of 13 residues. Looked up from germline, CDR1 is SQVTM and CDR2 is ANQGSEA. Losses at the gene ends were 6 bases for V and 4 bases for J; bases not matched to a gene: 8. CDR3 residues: CSVKQGTGTEAFF. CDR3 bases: TGCAGCGTCAAACAGGGGACGGGCACTGAAGCTTTCTTT. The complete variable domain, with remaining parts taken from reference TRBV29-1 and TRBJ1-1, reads SAVISQKPSRDICQRGTSLTIQCQVDSQVTMMFWYRQQPGQSLTLIATANQGSEATYESGFVIDKFPISRPNLTFSTLTVSNMSPEDSSIYLCSVKQGTGTEAFFGQGTRLTVV.

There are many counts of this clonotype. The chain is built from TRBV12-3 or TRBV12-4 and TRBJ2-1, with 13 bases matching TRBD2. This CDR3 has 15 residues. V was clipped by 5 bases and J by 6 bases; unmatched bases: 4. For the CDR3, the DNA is TGTGCCAGCAGTCCTCGACTAGCGGGGGGCAATGAGCAGTTCTTC. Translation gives CASSPRLAGGNEQFF.

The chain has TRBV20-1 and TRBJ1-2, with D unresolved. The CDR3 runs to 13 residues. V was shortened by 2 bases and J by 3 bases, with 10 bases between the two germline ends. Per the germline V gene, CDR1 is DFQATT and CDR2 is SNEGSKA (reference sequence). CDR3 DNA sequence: TGCAGTGCTAGACAGGTCACGGACTATGGCTACACCTTC. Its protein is CSARQVTDYGYTF.

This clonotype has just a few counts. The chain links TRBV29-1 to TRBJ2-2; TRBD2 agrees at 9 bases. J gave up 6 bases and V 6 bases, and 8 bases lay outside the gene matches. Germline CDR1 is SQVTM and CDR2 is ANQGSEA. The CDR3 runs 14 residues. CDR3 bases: TGCAGCGTCGGAAGGGGACTAGCATCCGGGGAGCTGTTTTTT. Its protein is CSVGRGLASGELFF.

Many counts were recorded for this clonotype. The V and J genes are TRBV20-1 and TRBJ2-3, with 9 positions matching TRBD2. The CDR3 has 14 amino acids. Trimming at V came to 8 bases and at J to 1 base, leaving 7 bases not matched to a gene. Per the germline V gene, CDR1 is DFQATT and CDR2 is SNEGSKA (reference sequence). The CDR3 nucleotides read TGCAGTACTTCTAGCGGGGTGGGCACAGATACGCAGTATTTT. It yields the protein CSTSSGVGTDTQYF.

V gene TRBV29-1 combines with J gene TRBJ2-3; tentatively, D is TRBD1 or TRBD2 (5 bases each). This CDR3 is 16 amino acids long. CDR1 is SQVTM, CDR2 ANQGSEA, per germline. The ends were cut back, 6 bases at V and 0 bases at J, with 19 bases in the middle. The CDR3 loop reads CSVRGMEDASTDTQYF. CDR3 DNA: TGCAGCGTCCGGGGCATGGAAGATGCTAGCACAGATACGCAGTATTTT.

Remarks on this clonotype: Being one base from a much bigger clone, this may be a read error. The CDR3 nucleotides read TGCGCCAGCAGCCAAGATTTATGGGGGAGCTCCTACAATGAGCAGTTCTTC. It encodes CASSQDLWGSSYNEQFF. V is TRBV4-3 and J is TRBJ2-1, with D perhaps being TRBD1 or TRBD2 (5 bases each). The germline gives CDR1 LGHNA, CDR2 YSLEER. V was pared by 0 bases and J by 0 bases, with 12 bases between. The CDR3 is 17 residues long.

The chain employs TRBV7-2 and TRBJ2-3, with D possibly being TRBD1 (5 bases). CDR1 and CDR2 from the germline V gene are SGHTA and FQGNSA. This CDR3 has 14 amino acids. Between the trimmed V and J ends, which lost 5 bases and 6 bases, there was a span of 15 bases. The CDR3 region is CASSPGPTTDTQYF. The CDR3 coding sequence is TGTGCCAGCAGCCCAGGGCCCACTACGGATACGCAGTATTTT.